This TCR beta chain is from a study of T cell repertoires in aging, cancer and after chemotherapy. Study summary: Donors were grouped into six age bands spanning 30 or younger through 70 or older. Around 8.8 million TCR reads made up the full dataset.

To note about this clonotype: Its antigen is not known.

Amplification of TCR beta used genomic DNA extracted from peripheral blood. This CDR3 region has 15 residues. Trimming cost V 1 base and J 0 bases, with 11 bases left between them. CDR1 SGHKS and CDR2 YYEKEE come from the germline V gene (reference sequence). Study findings and constraints: In healthy donors, age-related TCR diversity loss mainly reflected lost richness. Untreated cancer patients had significantly lower blood TCR diversity than age-matched healthy donors.

Multiplex touch-down PCR with TRB-A/B primers amplified rearranged V-D-J TRB sequences. TCRdb reprocessed the multiplex PCR reads via MiXCR and lists one record per CDR3 protein. In the table there are about 12,000 distinct CDR3 sequences, roughly 31% of which are singletons. Sequenced sample: blood. The clonotype was recovered from a human donor in good health. The donor label of this sample is uncertain. J is TRBJ2-7 and V is TRBV5-5; TRBD2 is a possible D gene (5 bases). CDR3 residues: CASSLSLAFSYEQYF. CDR3 bases: TGTGCCAGCAGCTTGTCTCTAGCCTTCTCCTACGAGCAGTACTTC.